The 24 T cell receptor beta chains below were found in one sample sequenced in a study of cytomegalovirus exposure and HLA in healthy donors (dated 2017 in TCRdb). The method behind the library was the immunoSEQ multiplex PCR assay. For the multiplex PCR, a mixture combining 60 forward primers for TCR Vbeta segments and 13 reverse primers for TCR Jbeta segments was used. TCRdb holds this immuneACCESS table with in-frame rearrangements only. Some clones are missing; in checked studies, unresolved V genes explain under half, and the rest has no known cause. This sample lists around 150,000 clones; about 74% were detected once. Clones ranked in the top ten supply about 1.8% of the sample. The sample consisted of PBMCs. The receptor source for this set is a woman aged 40-49 years in good health and CMV-seronegative.

V and J are TRBV18 and TRBJ1-3, with 7 nucleotides matching TRBD1. V dropped 4 bases and J dropped 3; count of bases not matched to a gene: 9. There are 16 residues in the CDR3. The V gene's germline CDR1 is KGHSH and CDR2 LQKENI. CDR3 nucleotides: TGTGCCAGCTCACTAACCGGGACAGCCCTTGGAAACACCATATATTTT. Protein: CASSLTGTALGNTIYF.

J is TRBJ2-2 and V is TRBV19; D unclear. Germline CDR1 is LNHDA and CDR2 is SQIVND (reference sequence). CDR3 length: 15 amino acids. V lost 10 bases and J lost 0, with 15 bases in between. The CDR3 DNA is TGTGCCACCAAGACTCGGGTAGCGAACACCGGGGAGCTGTTTTTT. Translation: CATKTRVANTGELFF. Variable domain in full (rest from reference TRBV19 and TRBJ2-2): DGGITQSPKYLFRKEGQNVTLSCEQNLNHDAMYWYRQDPGQGLRLIYYSQIVNDFQKGDIAEGYSVSREKKESFPLTVTSAQKNPTAFYLCATKTRVANTGELFFGEGSRLTVL.

This clone came up a few times. This specimen includes other DNA sequences encoding the same CDR3. The chain has TRBV30 and TRBJ1-5, with D tentatively TRBD1 (5 bases). The germline V gene encodes CDR1 GTSNPN and CDR2 SVGIG (reference sequence). There are 13 residues in the CDR3. V lost 0 bases to trimming and J lost 4 bases, with 7 bases between them. CDR3 sequence (DNA): TGTGCCTGGAGTGTACAGGAGAATCAGCCCCAGCATTTT. The encoded protein is CAWSVQENQPQHF.

The chain uses TRBV5-1 and TRBJ1-6; weak D call: TRBD1 (5 bases). The V end lost 3 bases, the J end lost 0 bases, and 16 bases lay between the germline ends. Germline V CDR1 and CDR2: SGHRS, YFSETQ. The CDR3 has 18 amino acids. CDR3 bases: TGCGCCAGCAGCTGGGGACTTGGGCAGAGCTCCTATAATTCACCCCTCCACTTT. Its translation is CASSWGLGQSSYNSPLHF.

The table lists this clone with a few counts. This chain links TRBV5-1 with TRBJ1-4; 9 bases map to TRBD1. CDR1 is SGHRS and CDR2 is YFSETQ in the germline V gene. CDR3 size: 15 residues. The junction had 9 bases not matched to a gene; V was cut back by 4 bases and J by 8 bases. CDR3 sequence (DNA): TGCGCCAGCAGCGCGGGACAGGGCGGGTACGAAAAACTGTTTTTT. It codes for CASSAGQGGYEKLFF.

The rearrangement links TRBV6-5 to TRBJ2-5; 7 nucleotides line up with TRBD1. The CDR3 contains 14 residues. With V trimmed by 5 bases and J by 1 base, 4 bases remained unmatched. Germline CDR1 and CDR2: MNHEY and SVGAGI. CDR3 nucleotides: TGTGCCAGCAGTCCACCAGGGGGCCAAGAGACCCAGTACTTC. It specifies CASSPPGGQETQYF.

This clone has just a few counts. The rearrangement uses TRBV12-5 and TRBJ2-1, with unresolved D. The germline V and J ends were trimmed by 1 base and 2 bases, with 6 bases remaining between them. CDR3 size: 14 residues. Per the germline V gene, CDR1 is LGHNT and CDR2 is FRNRAP. Here the CDR3 DNA reads TGTGCTAGTGGTTTGGACTACGCCTACAATGAGCAGTTCTTC. It yields the protein CASGLDYAYNEQFF.

The chain uses TRBV19 and TRBJ1-3, with TRBD1 identical over 10 bases. Germline V gene lookup returns CDR1 LNHDA and CDR2 SQIVND (reference sequence). The ends lost 3 bases at V and 4 bases at J; junction bases unmatched: 9. The CDR3 sequence is 17 residues long. The CDR3 sequence is CASSMGQGNALGNTIYF. CDR3 in DNA: TGTGCCAGTAGTATGGGACAGGGGAACGCCCTAGGAAACACCATATATTTT.

The genes are TRBV6-5 and TRBJ2-5; 7 bases map to TRBD2. After removal of 0 bases from V and 2 bases from J, the junction contained 6 bases not matched to a gene. Germline CDR1 MNHEY, CDR2 SVGAGI. The CDR3 has 16 residues. The DNA of the CDR3 is TGTGCCAGCAGTTACTCGATAGGGACTACACAAGAGACCCAGTACTTC. Protein sequence: CASSYSIGTTQETQYF.

This clone was seen only once. The chain employs TRBV2 and TRBJ2-7; no firm D call. CDR1 is SNHLY, CDR2 FYNNEI, per germline. The CDR3 has 11 residues. V lost 7 bases and J lost 3, with 7 bases in between. The CDR3 DNA follows: TGTGCCAGCACCGTCTTCTACGAGCAGTACTTC. Encoded protein: CASTVFYEQYF.

The rearrangement uses TRBV5-1 and TRBJ1-2; D is ambiguous. This CDR3 region has 14 residues. V was shortened by 2 bases and J by 0 bases, with 8 bases between the two germline ends. The germline gives CDR1 SGHRS, CDR2 YFSETQ. The CDR3 reads CASSFGSTNYGYTF. The CDR3 bases are TGCGCCAGCAGCTTTGGCAGTACTAACTATGGCTACACCTTC. Full variable domain (missing parts from reference TRBV5-1 and TRBJ1-2): KAGVTQTPRYLIKTRGQQVTLSCSPISGHRSVSWYQQTPGQGLQFLFEYFSETQRNKGNFPGRFSGRQFSNSRSEMNVSTLELGDSALYLCASSFGSTNYGYTFGSGTRLTVV.

In this sample, this clone turned up many times. The chain links TRBV30 to TRBJ1-1, with D unclear. The CDR3 consists of 11 residues. V was cut by 0 bases and J by 8 bases, with 7 bases left in between. Germline V gene sequence: CDR1 GTSNPN, CDR2 SVGIG (reference sequence). CDR3 nucleotide sequence: TGTGCCTGGAGTGTATTAGCGGAAGCTTTCTTT. Protein product: CAWSVLAEAFF.

V gene TRBV19 combines with J gene TRBJ1-1; D remains ambiguous. CDR3 length equals 15 residues. The germline CDR1 and CDR2 sequences are LNHDA and SQIVND (reference sequence). V was trimmed by 10 bases and J by 0 bases, leaving 18 bases between them. DNA of the CDR3: TGTGCCACGTCGTTACAGTTTCTAATGAACACTGAAGCTTTCTTT. Encoded protein: CATSLQFLMNTEAFF.

This chain uses TRBV29-1 with TRBJ2-7; 9 bases are a match to TRBD2. The V gene end was trimmed by 1 base and the J gene end by 3 bases; junction bases not matched to a gene: 7. The CDR3 covers 15 residues. Germline V gene lookup returns CDR1 SQVTM and CDR2 ANQGSEA. CDR3 sequence (DNA): TGCAGCGTTGAAGTGGGCAGGACTAGCGTCTACGAGCAGTACTTC. Protein: CSVEVGRTSVYEQYF.

The V and J genes are TRBV6-1 and TRBJ1-3; 7 bases are a match to TRBD1. The CDR3 has 15 residues. Looked up from germline, CDR1 is MNHNS and CDR2 is SASEGT. Trimming removed 5 bases from V and 4 bases from J; junction bases left unmatched: 8. CDR3 sequence (DNA): TGTGCCAGCAGTAAAACTGGGACAGCCGGAAACACCATATATTTT. Amino acid sequence: CASSKTGTAGNTIYF.

This clone occurred a few times. The chain is built from TRBV27 and TRBJ2-6; no firm D call. This CDR3 has 16 amino acids. The germline gives CDR1 MNHEY, CDR2 SMNVEV (reference sequence). Deletions cut 2 bases from V and 1 base from J, with 9 bases between. CDR3 sequence (DNA): TGTGCCAGCAGTTTAGCAGGTATTTCTGGGGCCAACGTCCTGACTTTC. Encoded protein: CASSLAGISGANVLTF.

The genes are TRBV2 and TRBJ2-1; no clear D gene. Germline CDR1 is SNHLY and CDR2 is FYNNEI. With 5 bases removed from V and 7 bases from J, the gap between germline ends came to 9 bases. This CDR3 is 12 amino acids long. The CDR3 spells CASSRTRNEQFF. The CDR3 bases are TGTGCCAGCAGTCGAACGAGAAATGAGCAGTTCTTC. The whole variable domain, remainder taken from reference TRBV2 and TRBJ2-1, is EPEVTQTPSHQVTQMGQEVILRCVPISNHLYFYWYRQILGQKVEFLVSFYNNEISEKSEIFDDQFSVERPDGSNFTLKIRSTKLEDSAMYFCASSRTRNEQFFGPGTRLTVL.

The V and J genes are TRBV28 and TRBJ2-5; the match to TRBD1 covers 9 bases. V lost 2 bases, J lost 7 bases, and 5 bases stayed unmatched. The CDR3 is 14 amino acids. Germline V gives CDR1 MDHEN, CDR2 SYDVKM. CDR3 amino acids: CASSLRGQGGTQYF. The DNA of the CDR3 is TGTGCCAGCAGTTTAAGGGGACAGGGAGGGACCCAGTACTTC.

The DNA for the CDR3 is TGTGCCAGTAGTATGAGATCACGCGGCAGCTACGAGCAGTACTTC. Protein product: CASSMRSRGSYEQYF. The V and J genes are TRBV19 and TRBJ2-7; D unclear. CDR3 size: 15 residues. The ends were cut back, 3 bases at V and 3 bases at J, with 15 bases in the middle. Per germline, CDR1 LNHDA and CDR2 SQIVND (reference sequence). Combining the CDR3 with reference TRBV19 and TRBJ2-7 gives the whole variable domain DGGITQSPKYLFRKEGQNVTLSCEQNLNHDAMYWYRQDPGQGLRLIYYSQIVNDFQKGDIAEGYSVSREKKESFPLTVTSAQKNPTAFYLCASSMRSRGSYEQYFGPGTRLTVT.

The gene calls are TRBV7-9 and TRBJ2-2, with 11 bases aligning to TRBD1. V was pared by 5 bases and J by 6 bases, with 11 bases of the junction left unmatched. The CDR3 has 17 residues. Germline CDR1 reads SEHNR; CDR2 reads FQNEAQ (reference sequence). In DNA, the CDR3 is TGTGCCAGCAGCGGAGGACAGGGGGCATTGGTGGCCGGGGAGCTGTTTTTT. Protein product: CASSGGQGALVAGELFF.

CDR3 nucleotide sequence: TGTGCCAGCGCTGGGCCAGATGGTAATGAAAAACTGTTTTTT. Protein: CASAGPDGNEKLFF. The chain recombines TRBV2 with TRBJ1-4; D not resolved. Per the germline V gene, CDR1 is SNHLY and CDR2 is FYNNEI. There are 14 residues in the CDR3. The V end lost 8 bases, the J end lost 4 bases, and 14 bases lay between the germline ends.

This clone was recorded a few times. The CDR3 nucleotides are TGCGCCAGCAGCCAATACGGGACAGGCTCCTACGAGCAGTACTTC. It yields the protein CASSQYGTGSYEQYF. The chain joins TRBV4-1 to TRBJ2-7, with TRBD1 matching over 8 bases. The CDR3 spans 15 residues. CDR1 MGHRA and CDR2 YSYEKL come from the germline V gene. After removal of 2 bases from V and 0 bases from J, the junction contained 3 bases not matched to a gene.

The genes are TRBV5-5 and TRBJ2-1, with D tentatively TRBD1 (5 bases). The CDR3 sequence is 13 residues long. Looked up from germline, CDR1 is SGHKS and CDR2 is YYEKEE (reference sequence). The V and J ends lost 0 bases and 4 bases respectively, with 5 bases between them. This CDR3 is CASSLGQYNEQFF. Here the CDR3 DNA reads TGTGCCAGCAGCTTGGGACAGTACAATGAGCAGTTCTTC.

The chain couples TRBV5-5 to TRBJ1-4; a possible D gene is TRBD1 (5 bases). This CDR3 has 13 amino acids. The V end was cut by 4 bases, the J end by 8 bases, with 12 bases between. Per the germline V gene, CDR1 is SGHKS and CDR2 is YYEKEE (reference sequence). In DNA form, the CDR3 reads TGTGCCAGCAGCCCCTGGGGGAGGGAAAAACTGTTTTTT. It encodes CASSPWGREKLFF.